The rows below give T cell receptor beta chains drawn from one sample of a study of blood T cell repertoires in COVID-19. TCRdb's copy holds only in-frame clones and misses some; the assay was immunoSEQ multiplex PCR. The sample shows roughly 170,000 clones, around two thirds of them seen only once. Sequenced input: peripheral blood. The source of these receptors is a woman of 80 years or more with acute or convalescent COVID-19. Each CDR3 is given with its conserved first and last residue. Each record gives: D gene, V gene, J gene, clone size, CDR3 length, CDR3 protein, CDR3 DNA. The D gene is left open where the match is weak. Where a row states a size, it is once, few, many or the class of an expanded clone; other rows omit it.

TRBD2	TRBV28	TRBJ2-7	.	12	CASSLGLVEQYF	TGTGCCAGCAGTCTAGGACTAGTCGAGCAGTACTTC
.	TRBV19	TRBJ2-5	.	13	CASTDNQRETQYF	TGTGCCAGTACCGACAACCAGAGAGAGACCCAGTACTTC
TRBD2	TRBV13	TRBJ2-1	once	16	CASSLYGGSSYNEQFF	TGTGCCAGCAGCTTATACGGCGGGAGTTCCTACAATGAGCAGTTCTTC
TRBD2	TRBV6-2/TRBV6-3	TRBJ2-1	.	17	CASSNGVITSGNNEQFF	TGTGCCAGCAGCAATGGAGTAATAACTAGCGGGAACAATGAGCAGTTCTTC
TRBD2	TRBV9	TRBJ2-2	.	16	CASSVAAGGPTGELFF	TGTGCCAGCAGCGTAGCAGCGGGAGGGCCTACCGGGGAGCTGTTTTTT
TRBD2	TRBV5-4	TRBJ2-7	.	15	CASSLMLAGGDEQYF	TGTGCCAGCAGCTTGATGCTAGCGGGAGGGGACGAGCAGTACTTC
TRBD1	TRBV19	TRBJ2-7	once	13	CANSTGQGNEQYF	TGTGCCAATAGTACCGGACAGGGGAACGAGCAGTACTTC
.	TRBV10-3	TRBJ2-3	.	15	CAISSFREGTDTQYF	TGTGCCATCAGCTCTTTCAGGGAGGGCACAGATACGCAGTATTTT
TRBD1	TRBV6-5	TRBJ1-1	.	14	CASNRQGAHTEAFF	TGTGCCAGCAACCGACAGGGGGCACACACTGAAGCTTTCTTT
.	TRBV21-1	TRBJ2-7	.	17	CASSRLAGPADPYEQYF	TGTGCCAGCAGCAGACTAGCGGGCCCGGCGGACCCCTACGAGCAGTACTTC
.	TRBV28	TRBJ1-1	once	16	CASSPAGGAPRGEAFF	TGTGCCAGCAGTCCGGCCGGGGGGGCTCCTAGGGGTGAAGCTTTCTTT
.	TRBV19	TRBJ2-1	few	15	CASSMTGSSYNEQFF	TGTGCCAGTAGTATGACCGGGAGCTCCTACAATGAGCAGTTCTTC